Listed below are T cell receptor beta chains from one sample, sequenced in a study of Graves' ophthalmopathy and Graves' hyperthyroidism. TCRdb analysed the multiplex PCR reads with MiXCR anew, one entry per CDR3 protein. The sample consists of 500,000 to 700,000 distinct CDR3 sequences, around a fifth of them appearing once. Material: peripheral blood. These receptors all stem from a woman aged 18-30 years with stable Graves' hyperthyroidism. Some clones in this sample may be carry-over from other donors' samples. Each CDR3 is given with its conserved first and last residue. Each record gives: CDR3 DNA, CDR3 protein, clone size, V gene, D gene, J gene. The D gene is left open where the match is weak. The listing skips clone size in some rows; elsewhere it reads once, few, many or a size class.

TGTGCCAGTACGGACAGGGGGGACTACGAGCAGTACTTC CASTDRGDYEQYF NA TRBV19 TRBD1 TRBJ2-7
TGTGCCAGTAGTTCGGAAGGGCTGCTATCCCTGAGCTCCTACGAGCAGTACTTC CASSSEGLLSLSSYEQYF many TRBV19 NA TRBJ2-7
TGTGCCAGCAGTTTAAAGGGCGGGACTGAAGCTTTCTTT CASSLKGGTEAFF many TRBV12-3/TRBV12-4 NA TRBJ1-1
TGCAGTGCCCGGTGGACAGGGGGCCTTTCCTACGAGCAGTACTTC CSARWTGGLSYEQYF many TRBV20-1 TRBD1 TRBJ2-7
TGCAGTGCTAGGGATGACAGAAGATATAGCAATCAGCCCCAGCATTTT CSARDDRRYSNQPQHF many TRBV20-1 NA TRBJ1-5
TGCAGCGTTGAACAGGGTGGGGATCAGCCCCAGCATTTT CSVEQGGDQPQHF NA TRBV29-1 NA TRBJ1-5
TGTGCCACCAGCAGTGCACCGACAGGGGATGGCTACACCTTC CATSSAPTGDGYTF many TRBV15 TRBD1 TRBJ1-2
TGTGCCAGCAGCCAGGGATGGACAGGGCCGGAGACCCAGTACTTC CASSQGWTGPETQYF NA TRBV14 TRBD1 TRBJ2-5
TGCAGTGCTAGAGAGGATGTCGTATTC CSAREDVVF few TRBV20-1 NA TRBJ1-2
TGTGCCAGTCGCATAGGGACTAGCGGGGCCCCAGATACGCAGTATTTT CASRIGTSGAPDTQYF once TRBV6-2/TRBV6-3 TRBD2 TRBJ2-3
TGTGCCAGCACGGGGGATCCTCCCGAGCAGTACTTC CASTGDPPEQYF many TRBV28 NA TRBJ2-7
TGTGCCTGGGCGATCAAGGGCACAGATACGCAGTATTTT CAWAIKGTDTQYF NA TRBV30 NA TRBJ2-3
TGCAGTGGGGGACTAGCGGGGCAGTATTTT CSGGLAGQYF NA TRBV20-1 TRBD2 TRBJ2-3
TGTGCCAGCAGCCAAGGCGGGGCCCGCACAGATACGCAGTATTTT CASSQGGARTDTQYF NA TRBV14 NA TRBJ2-3
TGCGCCAGCAGCTTGGCCGGAATCGGATCTGGGGCCAACGTCCTGACTTTC CASSLAGIGSGANVLTF NA TRBV5-1 NA TRBJ2-6
TGTGCCAGCAGTTACTCCGGACAGGGTCGATCCTACGAGCAGTACTTC CASSYSGQGRSYEQYF many TRBV6-2/TRBV6-3 TRBD1 TRBJ2-7
TGTGCCTGGAGTGTACAGGGTCCCAAAAACATTCAGTACTTC CAWSVQGPKNIQYF many TRBV30 NA TRBJ2-4
TGTGCCAGCGGACAGGGAACGCACACTGAAGCTTTCTTT CASGQGTHTEAFF many TRBV18 TRBD1 TRBJ1-1
TGTGCCACCAGCAGAGCTGGCAGCTCCTACGAGCAGTACTTC CATSRAGSSYEQYF NA TRBV15 NA TRBJ2-7
TGTGCCAGCAGCCTGGGACTAGCGGGGGGAGGCCAAGGGACCCAGTACTTC CASSLGLAGGGQGTQYF many TRBV6-1 TRBD2 TRBJ2-5
TGTGCCAGCAGACGACGAGCGGAGCCCCCTCACGAGCAGTACTTC CASRRRAEPPHEQYF NA TRBV6-4 NA TRBJ2-7
TGCGCCAGCCGGACCGGTGCCACTGAAGCTTTCTTT CASRTGATEAFF many TRBV10-2 NA TRBJ1-1
TGTGCCACCAGCAGAGATCGGGGGGAAGGAAACACCATATATTTT CATSRDRGEGNTIYF NA TRBV15 NA TRBJ1-3
TGCAGCGGCCGCAGGGGGATGGATGGCTACACCTTC CSGRRGMDGYTF few TRBV29-1 TRBD1 TRBJ1-2
TGTGCCAGCAGCTGGGGCGCCAACACCGGGGAGCTGTTTTTT CASSWGANTGELFF many TRBV7-2 NA TRBJ2-2
TGTGCCAGCAGCCTTCCGGGACTAGCGATAAACACCGGGGAGCTGTTTTTT CASSLPGLAINTGELFF many TRBV28 TRBD2 TRBJ2-2
TGTGCCAGCAGCGGCCGTACCTATGGCTACACCTTC CASSGRTYGYTF many TRBV6-2/TRBV6-3 NA TRBJ1-2
TGTGCCAGCAGTTTCCTGACAGGGGCGCGGGTCACTGAAGCTTTCTTT CASSFLTGARVTEAFF many TRBV28 TRBD1 TRBJ1-1